This T cell receptor (beta chain) was sequenced in a study of PD-1 blockade in classical Hodgkin lymphoma. Study background: Nivolumab dosed at 3 mg/kg went to patients intravenously every 2 weeks.

Germline CDR1 is SGHDT and CDR2 is YYEEEE. This CDR3 is built from 13 residues. Trimming at V came to 0 bases and at J to 14 bases, leaving 5 bases not matched to a gene. Study-wide results and limits: Healthy donors reportedly exceeded newly diagnosed patients in baseline TCR diversity.

About this clone itself: Antigen unknown.

Every patient had relapsed following autologous stem cell transplantation, and cohorts differed in brentuximab vedotin exposure. Sequenced by immunoSEQ multiplex PCR; TCRdb stores in-frame clones only, minus some. The sample carries 20,000 to 25,000 clones, 60% to 80% recorded once. The source of this sequence is a human donor with classical Hodgkin lymphoma. The material sequenced was peripheral blood mononuclear cells (PBMCs), taken at baseline. The rearrangement links TRBV5-6 to TRBJ2-1; TRBD2 matches at 10 bases. CDR3 loop: CASSLARSGGEFF. The CDR3 DNA follows: TGTGCCAGCAGCTTGGCCAGAAGCGGGGGGGAGTTCTTC.